This T cell receptor (beta chain) was sequenced during a study of T cell responses to AZD1222 COVID-19 vaccine. Study-level information: Timing groups of about 4 and about 12 weeks for second doses were pooled.

TCRdb's copy holds only in-frame clones and misses some; the assay was immunoSEQ multiplex PCR. The data show roughly 170,000 clones, with around nine tenths seen just once and 0.49% held by the top ten. Regarding the study as a whole: Breadth and depth of Spike-specific TCRs rose after two AZD1222 doses.

This CDR3 comprises 12 residues. V was pared by 4 bases and J by 11 bases, with 7 bases of the junction left unmatched. Concerning this clone: Its specificity is not known.

The clonotype comes from an adult in good health. The chain joins TRBV5-3 to TRBJ2-3; 7 nucleotides align to TRBD1. TRBV5-3 is an open reading frame, and its role is uncertain. The sample was peripheral blood, taken on day 0 of AZD1222 vaccination. The CDR3 sequence: CARSIDRDGQYF. The CDR3 DNA follows: TGTGCCAGAAGCATTGACAGGGATGGGCAGTATTTT.